This TCR beta chain was sequenced in a study of STAT5B mutations in CD4+ large granular lymphocyte leukemia. Across the whole study: Among healthy donors, a particular HLA allele went with more CDR3 'QG' motifs. Study-level findings and limits: Top patient clones used TRBV06 genes more often: 8/27 versus 2/35 in controls.

Generated by immunoSEQ multiplex PCR, the TCRdb table keeps only in-frame clones and is missing some. The data hold some 38,000 clones, with about 82% observed a single time. Looked up from germline, CDR1 is SNHLY and CDR2 is FYNNEI. The CDR3 spans 12 residues. After removal of 6 bases from V and 8 bases from J, the junction contained 5 bases not matched to a gene. In the case of this clone: What it recognizes is unknown.

This clonotype was obtained from a human donor in good health. This chain connects TRBV2 to TRBJ2-5, with 8 bases lining up with TRBD1. The sample consisted of CD4+ T cells from blood buffy coats. CDR3 region: CASSGQGQTQYF. The CDR3, as DNA: TGTGCCAGCAGCGGACAGGGACAAACCCAGTACTTC.